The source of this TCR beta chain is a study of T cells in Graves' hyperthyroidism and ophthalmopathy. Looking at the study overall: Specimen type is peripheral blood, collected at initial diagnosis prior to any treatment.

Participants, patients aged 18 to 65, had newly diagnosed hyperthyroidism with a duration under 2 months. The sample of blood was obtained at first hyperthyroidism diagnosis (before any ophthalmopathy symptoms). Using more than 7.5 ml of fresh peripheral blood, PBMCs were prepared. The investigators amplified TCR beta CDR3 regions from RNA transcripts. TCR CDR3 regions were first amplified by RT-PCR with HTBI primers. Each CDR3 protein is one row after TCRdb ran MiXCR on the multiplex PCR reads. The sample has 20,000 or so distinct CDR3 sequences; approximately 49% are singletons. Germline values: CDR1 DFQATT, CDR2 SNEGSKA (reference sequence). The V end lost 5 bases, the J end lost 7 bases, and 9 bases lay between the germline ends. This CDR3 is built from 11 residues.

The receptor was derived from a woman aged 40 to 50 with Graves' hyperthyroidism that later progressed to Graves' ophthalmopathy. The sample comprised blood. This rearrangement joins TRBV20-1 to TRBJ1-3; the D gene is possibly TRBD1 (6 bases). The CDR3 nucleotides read TGCAGTGCTTTCACAGGGAACACCATATATTTT. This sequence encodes CSAFTGNTIYF.